This paragraph covers one T cell receptor beta chain sequence. Its antigen is unidentified. The junction had 5 bases not matched to a gene; V was cut back by 4 bases and J by 4 bases. The CDR3 extends over 15 amino acids. Looked up from germline, CDR1 is SGHRS and CDR2 is YFSETQ. The data were obtained in a study of cytomegalovirus exposure and HLA in healthy donors. Findings of the study overall: According to an earlier analysis, most TCR beta V segments yielded productive rearrangements about 87% or about 30% of the time.

Researchers ran the PCR with 60 Vbeta and 13 Jbeta primers. The table came from immunoSEQ multiplex PCR; TCRdb's copy has only in-frame clones and leaves some out. The data contain more than 110,000 clones, more than 75% of them seen just once; the ten biggest clones take up 3% to 4%. The chain is built from TRBV5-1 and TRBJ2-2, with 9 bases that match TRBD1. The sample comprised PBMCs. The sequence came from a female donor in good health and CMV-seronegative. This CDR3 reads CASSTGGRGTGELFF. The CDR3, as DNA: TGCGCCAGCAGCACAGGGGGCCGGGGCACCGGGGAGCTGTTTTTT.